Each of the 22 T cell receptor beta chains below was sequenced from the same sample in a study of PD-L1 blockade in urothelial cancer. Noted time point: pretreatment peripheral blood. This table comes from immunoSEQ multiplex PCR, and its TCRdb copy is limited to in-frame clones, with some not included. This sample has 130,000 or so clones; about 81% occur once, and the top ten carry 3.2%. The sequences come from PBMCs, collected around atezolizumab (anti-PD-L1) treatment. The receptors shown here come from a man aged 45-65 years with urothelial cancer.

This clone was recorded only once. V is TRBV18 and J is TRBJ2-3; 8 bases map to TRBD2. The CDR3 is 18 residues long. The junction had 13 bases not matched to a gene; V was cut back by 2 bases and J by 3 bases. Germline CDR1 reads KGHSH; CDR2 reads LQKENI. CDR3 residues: CASSPGAGARFLTDTQYF. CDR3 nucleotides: TGTGCCAGCTCACCAGGAGCGGGAGCGCGCTTTCTGACAGATACGCAGTATTTT. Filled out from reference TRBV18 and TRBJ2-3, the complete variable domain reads NAGVMQNPRHLVRRRGQEARLRCSPMKGHSHVYWYRQLPEEGLKFMVYLQKENIIDESGMPKERFSAEFPKEGPSILRIQQVVRGDSAAYFCASSPGAGARFLTDTQYFGPGTRLTVL.

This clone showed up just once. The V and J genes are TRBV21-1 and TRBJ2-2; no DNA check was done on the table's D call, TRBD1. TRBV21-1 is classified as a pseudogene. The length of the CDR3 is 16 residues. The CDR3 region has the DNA TGTGCCAGCAGCGAGTACCGGGACAGGGGGGCCGGGGAGCTGTTTTTT. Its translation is CASSEYRDRGAGELFF.

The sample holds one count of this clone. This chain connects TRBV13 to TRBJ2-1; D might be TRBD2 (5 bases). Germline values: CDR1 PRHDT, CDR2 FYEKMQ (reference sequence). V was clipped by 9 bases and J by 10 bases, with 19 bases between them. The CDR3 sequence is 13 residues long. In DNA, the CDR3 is TGTGCCAGTCGACGGGGTGGGTCGGAGGAGCAGTTCTTC. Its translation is CASRRGGSEEQFF.

This CDR3 is CASSPSQVGVNTEAFF. CDR3 in DNA: TGTGCCAGCTCACCATCTCAGGTCGGGGTGAACACTGAAGCTTTCTTT. The chain couples TRBV18 to TRBJ1-1; no clear D gene. V was shortened by 2 bases and J by 0 bases, with 13 bases between the two germline ends. Germline CDR1 reads KGHSH; CDR2 reads LQKENI. This CDR3 has 16 amino acids. Filled out from reference TRBV18 and TRBJ1-1, the complete variable domain reads NAGVMQNPRHLVRRRGQEARLRCSPMKGHSHVYWYRQLPEEGLKFMVYLQKENIIDESGMPKERFSAEFPKEGPSILRIQQVVRGDSAAYFCASSPSQVGVNTEAFFGQGTRLTVV.

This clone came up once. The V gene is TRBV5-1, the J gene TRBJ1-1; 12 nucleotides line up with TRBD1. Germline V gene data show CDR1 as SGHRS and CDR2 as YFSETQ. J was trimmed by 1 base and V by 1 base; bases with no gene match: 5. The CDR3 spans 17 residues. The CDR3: CASSLHGTGGPNTEAFF. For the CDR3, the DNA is TGCGCCAGCAGCTTGCACGGGACAGGGGGCCCGAACACTGAAGCTTTCTTT.

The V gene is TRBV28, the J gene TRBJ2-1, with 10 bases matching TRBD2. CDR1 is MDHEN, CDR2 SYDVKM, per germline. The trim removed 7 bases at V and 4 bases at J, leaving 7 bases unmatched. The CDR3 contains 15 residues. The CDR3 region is CASTPASGSYNEQFF. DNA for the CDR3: TGTGCCAGCACCCCCGCTAGCGGGAGTTACAATGAGCAGTTCTTC. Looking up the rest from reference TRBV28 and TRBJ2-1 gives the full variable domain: DVKVTQSSRYLVKRTGEKVFLECVQDMDHENMFWYRQDPGLGLRLIYFSYDVKMKEKGDIPEGYSVSREKKERFSLILESASTNQTSMYLCASTPASGSYNEQFFGPGTRLTVL.

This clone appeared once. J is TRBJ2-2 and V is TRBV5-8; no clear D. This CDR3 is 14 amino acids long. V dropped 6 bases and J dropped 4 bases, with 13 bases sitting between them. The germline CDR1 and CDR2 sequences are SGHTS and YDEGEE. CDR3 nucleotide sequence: TGTGCCAGCAACACTCTTGGGCCCACCGGGGAGCTGTTTTTT. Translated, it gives CASNTLGPTGELFF. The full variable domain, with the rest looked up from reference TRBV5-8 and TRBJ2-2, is EAGVTQSPTHLIKTRGQQATLRCSPISGHTSVYWYQQALGLGLQFLLWYDEGEERNRGNFPPRFSGRQFPNYSSELNVNALELEDSALYLCASNTLGPTGELFFGEGSRLTVL.

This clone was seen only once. Here the CDR3 DNA reads TGTGCCAGCAGCCCGAGGACAGGTGGAGGGGAGAACACTGAAGCTTTCTTT. Protein sequence: CASSPRTGGGENTEAFF. This chain connects TRBV5-4 to TRBJ1-1; 7 bases match TRBD1. Germline lookup yields CDR1 SGHNT and CDR2 YYREEE (reference sequence). V trimming: 4 bases; J trimming: 1 base; junction bases outside the gene matches: 13. The CDR3 runs to 17 residues.

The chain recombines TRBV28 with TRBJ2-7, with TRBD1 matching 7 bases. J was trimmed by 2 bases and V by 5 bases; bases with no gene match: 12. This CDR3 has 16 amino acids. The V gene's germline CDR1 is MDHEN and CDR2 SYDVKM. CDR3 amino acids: CASSLTGQARTYEQYF. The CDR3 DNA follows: TGTGCCAGCAGTCTCACCGGACAGGCGCGAACCTACGAGCAGTACTTC.

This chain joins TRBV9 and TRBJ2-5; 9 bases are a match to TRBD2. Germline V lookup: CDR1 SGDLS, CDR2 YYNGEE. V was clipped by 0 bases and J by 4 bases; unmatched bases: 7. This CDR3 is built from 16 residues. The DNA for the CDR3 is TGTGCCAGCAGCGTAGGGCCAGCGGGAGGTGGAGAGACCCAGTACTTC. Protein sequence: CASSVGPAGGGETQYF.

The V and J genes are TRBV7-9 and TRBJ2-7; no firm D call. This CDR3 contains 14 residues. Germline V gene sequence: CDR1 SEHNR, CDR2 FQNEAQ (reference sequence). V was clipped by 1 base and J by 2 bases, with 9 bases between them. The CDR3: CASSLVVIPYEQYF. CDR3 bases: TGTGCCAGCAGCTTAGTAGTCATTCCCTACGAGCAGTACTTC. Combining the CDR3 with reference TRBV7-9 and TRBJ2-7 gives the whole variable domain DTGVSQNPRHKITKRGQNVTFRCDPISEHNRLYWYRQTLGQGPEFLTYFQNEAQLEKSRLLSDRFSAERPKGSFSTLEIQRTEQGDSAMYLCASSLVVIPYEQYFGPGTRLTVT.

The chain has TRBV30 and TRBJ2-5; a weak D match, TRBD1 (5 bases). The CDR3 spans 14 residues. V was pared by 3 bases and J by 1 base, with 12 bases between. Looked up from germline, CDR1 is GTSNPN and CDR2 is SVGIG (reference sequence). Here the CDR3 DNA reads TGTGCCTGGAGGAAAAGGGGCTCCCAAGAGACCCAGTACTTC. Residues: CAWRKRGSQETQYF.

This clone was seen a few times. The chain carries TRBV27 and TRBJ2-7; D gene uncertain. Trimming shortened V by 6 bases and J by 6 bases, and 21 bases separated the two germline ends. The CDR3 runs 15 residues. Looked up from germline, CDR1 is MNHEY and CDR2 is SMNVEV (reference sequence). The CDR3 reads CASRRYSGLVAEQYF. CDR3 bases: TGTGCCAGCAGGCGTTATTCAGGCTTGGTGGCCGAGCAGTACTTC.

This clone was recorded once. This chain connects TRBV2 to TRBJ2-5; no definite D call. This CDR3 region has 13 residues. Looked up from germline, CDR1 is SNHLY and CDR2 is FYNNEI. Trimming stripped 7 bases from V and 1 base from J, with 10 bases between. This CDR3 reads CASTTNAQETQYF. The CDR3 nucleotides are TGTGCCAGCACCACTAACGCCCAAGAGACCCAGTACTTC.

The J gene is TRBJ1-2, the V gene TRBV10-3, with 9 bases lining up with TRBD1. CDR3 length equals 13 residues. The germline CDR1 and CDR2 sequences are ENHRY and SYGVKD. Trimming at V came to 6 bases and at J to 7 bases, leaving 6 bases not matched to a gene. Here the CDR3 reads CAIRRDREFGYTF. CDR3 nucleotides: TGTGCCATCAGACGGGACAGGGAGTTTGGCTACACCTTC.

In DNA form, the CDR3 reads TGTGCCAGCAGTCCCGAGCTGGTGAACACTGAAGCTTTCTTT. As protein: CASSPELVNTEAFF. The V call is TRBV28, the J call TRBJ1-1, with D hard to call. From germline, CDR1 is MDHEN and CDR2 SYDVKM. The CDR3 consists of 14 residues. The ends were cut back, 5 bases at V and 0 bases at J, with 10 bases in the middle.

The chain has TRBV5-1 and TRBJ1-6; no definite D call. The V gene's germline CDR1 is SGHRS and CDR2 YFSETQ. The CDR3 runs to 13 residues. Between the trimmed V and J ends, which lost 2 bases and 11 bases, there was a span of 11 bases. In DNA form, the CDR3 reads TGCGCCAGCAGCTTCGGGGAGAAAGCACCCCTCCACTTT. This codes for CASSFGEKAPLHF.

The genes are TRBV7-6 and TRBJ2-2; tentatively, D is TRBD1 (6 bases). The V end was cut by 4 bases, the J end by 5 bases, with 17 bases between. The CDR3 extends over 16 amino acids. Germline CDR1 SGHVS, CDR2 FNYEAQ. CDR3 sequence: CASSSLPGALTGELFF. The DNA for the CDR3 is TGTGCCAGCAGCTCACTACCAGGGGCGCTAACCGGGGAGCTGTTTTTT.

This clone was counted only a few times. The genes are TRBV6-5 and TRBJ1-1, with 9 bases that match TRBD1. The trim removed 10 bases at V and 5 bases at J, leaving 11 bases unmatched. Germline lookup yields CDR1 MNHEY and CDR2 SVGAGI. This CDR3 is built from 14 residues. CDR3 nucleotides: TGTGCCACCAGAATTACAGGGGGCGCAACTGAAGCTTTCTTT. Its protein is CATRITGGATEAFF.

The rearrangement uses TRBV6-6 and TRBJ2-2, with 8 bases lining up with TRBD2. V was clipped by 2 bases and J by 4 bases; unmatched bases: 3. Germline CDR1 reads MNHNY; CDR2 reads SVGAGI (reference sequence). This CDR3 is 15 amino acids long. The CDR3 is CASSYTSGSTGELFF. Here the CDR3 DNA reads TGTGCCAGCAGTTACACTAGCGGAAGCACCGGGGAGCTGTTTTTT.

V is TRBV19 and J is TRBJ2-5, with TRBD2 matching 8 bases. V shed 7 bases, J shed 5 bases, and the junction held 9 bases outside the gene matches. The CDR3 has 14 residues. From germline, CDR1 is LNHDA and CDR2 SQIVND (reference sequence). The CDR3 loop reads CASIPGLVFETQYF. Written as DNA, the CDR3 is TGTGCCAGTATACCGGGACTAGTTTTCGAGACCCAGTACTTC.

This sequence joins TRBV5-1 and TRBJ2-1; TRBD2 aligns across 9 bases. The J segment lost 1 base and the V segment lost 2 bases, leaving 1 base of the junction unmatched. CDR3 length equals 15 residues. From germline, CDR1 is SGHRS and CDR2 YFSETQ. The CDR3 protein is CASSFLAGSYNEQFF. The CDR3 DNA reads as TGCGCCAGCAGCTTCCTAGCGGGGTCCTACAATGAGCAGTTCTTC.